Reported below is one TCR beta chain. This clone's antigen is unknown. No base quality information exists; no much larger clone differs at one position. Whole blood was collected in K2EDTA tubes by collaborating institutions according to the institutions' own protocols. For TCRbeta analysis, collaborators shipped samples in one of three forms: frozen whole blood, isolated PBMCs, or DNA extracted from either of those sample types. The data are from a study of blood T cell repertoires in COVID-19 (dated by TCRdb to the early 2020s). Regarding the study in general: Collaborator samples came from the United States, Italy and Spain and covered acute and convalescent phases of COVID-19. The material from the prospective study consisted of cDNA or gDNA derived from T cells, B-cell-depleted T cells, or PBMCs. The dataset comprised deeply sampled blood TCRbeta repertoires from subjects exposed to, actively infected with, or recovered from COVID-19. A freely available public database, intended as a resource for researchers studying the immune response to SARS-CoV-2, is where the repertoires were released. The samples were drawn from the first 160 participants of the ongoing ImmuneRACE study and from some 1,300 subjects provided by 6 global collaborators. A de-identified subject ID, COVID-19 status, age in years and sex were almost always included in the sample metadata. Where available, HLA class I and class II types were taken from metadata supplied by the sample provider and were not determined by assay-based typing. Results and caveats for the whole study, not just this receptor: The quantity of clinical and demographic metadata differed by source and by participant and was supplied without curation.

The immunoSEQ Assay, a bias-controlled multiplex PCR, was used to amplify TCRbeta CDR3 regions from genomic DNA. In the source study's methods: The number of nucleated cells in each sample was estimated by amplification of reference gene primers within the assay. Sequence reads were collapsed and filtered to measure the absolute abundance of every unique TCRbeta CDR3 rearrangement. For each sample, productive Simpson clonality was calculated as the square root of Simpson's diversity index over productive rearrangements. In its TCRdb copy, this immuneACCESS table keeps in-frame sequences only and misses some clones. Where compared with another copy, unresolved V genes explain less than half of these, and the others have no known cause. The V and J calls and the clone size are those of that table, but D and trimming were determined from the DNA. Across this sample there are fewer than 300,000 clones, with approximately 87% seen only once. The ten largest clones take up around 9.1% of the sample.

A distance of 12 bases separates the germline ends of V and J, which lose 2 bases and 8 bases respectively. Measured from the cysteine to the phenylalanine, the CDR3 is 13 residues long. Only CDR3 DNA is held: 39 bases, read in frame from base 1. In the germline V gene, CDR1 corresponds to MNHNS and CDR2 to SASEGT. The sequence derives from a human donor in a cohort sampled during active COVID-19. The V and J genes are TRBV6-1 and TRBJ1-1; the D gene is unclear. Sequencing was performed on peripheral blood. The CDR3 region: CASSEMGRWEAFF. The DNA sequence follows: TGTGCCAGCAGTGAAATGGGCAGGTGGGAAGCTTTCTTT.